These 30 T cell receptor beta chains share one sample of origin, sequenced in a study of CD8 T cells in ankylosing spondylitis. One entry per CDR3 protein results from TCRdb running MiXCR on the 5' RACE reads. The sample carries 340,000 or so distinct CDR3 sequences, approximately 15% recorded once. Sequencing used blood, either unsorted or a sorted T cell fraction (not recorded which). The source is a male donor with ankylosing spondylitis or in good health (not recorded which).

V usage is TRBV12-3 or TRBV12-4 and J usage is TRBJ1-2; the match to TRBD1 covers 7 bases. The CDR3 contains 15 residues. Trimming removed 1 base from V and 1 base from J; junction bases left unmatched: 3. The CDR3 DNA reads as TGTGCCAGCAGTTTAGTGGCAGGGGGTAACTATGGCTACACCTTC. It yields the protein CASSLVAGGNYGYTF.

In this sample, this clonotype turned up a few times. The V call is TRBV15, the J call TRBJ2-3; 9 bases are a match to TRBD2. The CDR3 totals 17 residues. CDR1 LNHNV and CDR2 YYDKDF come from the germline V gene (reference sequence). The V gene end was trimmed by 4 bases and the J gene end by 2 bases; junction bases not matched to a gene: 10. CDR3 in amino acids: CATSKMPLAGNTDTQYF. CDR3 DNA sequence: TGTGCCACCAGCAAAATGCCTCTAGCGGGGAACACAGATACGCAGTATTTT.

This clonotype was recorded a few times. This rearrangement joins TRBV25-1 to TRBJ2-1, with D possibly called TRBD1 or TRBD2 (5 bases each). V was cut by 1 base and J by 7 bases, with 14 bases left in between. Per germline, CDR1 MGHDK and CDR2 SYGVNS. The CDR3 is made up of 15 amino acids. The CDR3 nucleotides read TGTGCCAGCAGTGAATCAGGGAGCGGAGTGAATGAGCAGTTCTTC. Its protein is CASSESGSGVNEQFF.

In its sample, this clonotype was seen a few times. The chain links TRBV18 to TRBJ2-3; D is perhaps TRBD1 (6 bases). CDR3 length equals 15 residues. Looked up from germline, CDR1 is KGHSH and CDR2 is LQKENI. V shed 3 bases and J shed 5 bases, with 15 bases lying between them. The CDR3, as DNA: TGTGCCAGCTCACCTTCGAGACAGGTTGGAGATACGCAGTATTTT. This gives the protein CASSPSRQVGDTQYF.

V is TRBV20-1 and J is TRBJ2-1; no definite D call. The CDR3 contains 14 residues. CDR1 is DFQATT and CDR2 is SNEGSKA in the germline V gene (reference sequence). Trimming cost V 6 bases and J 3 bases, with 15 bases left between them. CDR3 protein: CSAVPTGYYNEQFF. As DNA, the CDR3 is TGCAGTGCCGTTCCGACGGGCTACTACAATGAGCAGTTCTTC.

This clonotype was found a few times. The chain couples TRBV12-3 or TRBV12-4 to TRBJ2-1; 8 bases agree with TRBD1. This CDR3 is 14 amino acids long. V lost 6 bases and J lost 10; bases outside the gene matches: 11. The CDR3 loop is CASRRGTGLLEQFF. CDR3 in DNA: TGTGCCAGCAGACGAGGGACAGGCCTTTTGGAGCAGTTCTTC.

The chain joins TRBV12-3 or TRBV12-4 to TRBJ1-5; D is uncertain. CDR3 size: 15 residues. V dropped 5 bases and J dropped 4 bases, with 15 bases sitting between them. CDR3 sequence reads: CASSPKRLLNQPQHF. CDR3 DNA sequence: TGTGCCAGCAGTCCCAAACGGTTACTAAATCAGCCCCAGCATTTT.

Only a few counts were recorded for this clonotype. V usage is TRBV20-1 and J usage is TRBJ2-7; TRBD1 might be the D (6 bases). The length of the CDR3 is 13 residues. Per germline, CDR1 DFQATT and CDR2 SNEGSKA (reference sequence). V shed 7 bases and J shed 3 bases, with 16 bases lying between them. This CDR3 reads CSVIGTTYYEQYF. As DNA, the CDR3 is TGCAGTGTAATAGGGACAACCTACTACGAGCAGTACTTC.

This clonotype turned up a few times. The chain employs TRBV6-1 and TRBJ1-1; D uncertain. Germline loops: CDR1 MNHNS, CDR2 SASEGT. V gave up 5 bases and J gave up 1 base, with 11 bases separating them. The CDR3 sequence is 14 residues long. DNA of the CDR3: TGTGCCAGCAGTCCACACCAACAGAACACTGAAGCTTTCTTT. Protein sequence: CASSPHQQNTEAFF.

This clonotype appeared many times. The chain recombines TRBV2 with TRBJ2-3, with D possibly matching TRBD1 (5 bases). The CDR3 consists of 13 residues. Germline V gene data show CDR1 as SNHLY and CDR2 as FYNNEI. V shed 3 bases and J shed 14 bases, with 18 bases lying between them. The CDR3 DNA reads as TGTGCCAGCAGTGATGTACTACCACGTGACAGGTATTTT. It is translated as CASSDVLPRDRYF.

This chain links TRBV12-3 or TRBV12-4 with TRBJ2-3; 8 bases line up with TRBD1. V lost 1 base and J lost 3; bases outside the gene matches: 3. There are 15 residues in the CDR3. The CDR3 DNA reads as TGTGCCAGCAGTTTAGGCAACAGGGGGACAGATACGCAGTATTTT. The encoded protein is CASSLGNRGTDTQYF.

This clonotype was observed once. This chain connects TRBV5-6 to TRBJ1-2; the D is unclear. Germline V gives CDR1 SGHDT, CDR2 YYEEEE. The CDR3 has 14 amino acids. The ends were cut back, 4 bases at V and 3 bases at J, with 13 bases in the middle. The CDR3 loop reads CASSADVGYYGYTF. DNA of the CDR3: TGTGCCAGCAGCGCGGACGTCGGATACTATGGCTACACCTTC. The full variable domain, in which reference TRBV5-6 and TRBJ1-2 provide the parts outside the CDR3, is DAGVTQSPTHLIKTRGQQVTLRCSPKSGHDTVSWYQQALGQGPQFIFQYYEEEERQRGNFPDRFSGHQFPNYSSELNVNALLLGDSALYLCASSADVGYYGYTFGSGTRLTVV.

The chain couples TRBV20-1 to TRBJ2-3, with TRBD1 as a possible D gene (5 bases). Trimming shortened V by 3 bases and J by 6 bases, and 16 bases separated the two germline ends. Germline V gene data show CDR1 as DFQATT and CDR2 as SNEGSKA (reference sequence). This CDR3 spans 14 amino acids. This CDR3 is CSASRVGAGDTQYF. As DNA, the CDR3 is TGCAGTGCTAGTAGGGTAGGGGCCGGGGATACGCAGTATTTT.

V usage is TRBV11-2 and J usage is TRBJ1-5; D remains unclear. The CDR3 sequence is 15 residues long. Germline V gene data show CDR1 as SGHAT and CDR2 as FQNNGV. V lost 3 bases and J 0 bases, leaving 9 bases between the germline ends. The CDR3: CASSFSTDSNQPQHF. CDR3 sequence (DNA): TGTGCCAGCAGCTTCTCTACGGATAGCAATCAGCCCCAGCATTTT.

This clonotype was found a few times. The gene calls are TRBV5-1 and TRBJ2-3; D is perhaps TRBD1 or TRBD2 (5 bases each). Germline assignment: CDR1 SGHRS and CDR2 YFSETQ. Trimming pared 4 bases from V and 3 bases from J, leaving 18 bases between. CDR3 length: 16 residues. The CDR3: CASSPGTPKGTDTQYF. The CDR3 coding sequence is TGCGCCAGCAGCCCCGGGACCCCCAAAGGGACAGATACGCAGTATTTT.

V and J are TRBV10-2 and TRBJ2-3; 8 bases line up with TRBD2. CDR3 size: 17 residues. Germline loops: CDR1 WSHSY, CDR2 SAAADI. V lost 0 bases and J lost 2; bases outside the gene matches: 7. CDR3 sequence reads: CASSESSTSGPTDTQYF. CDR3 DNA: TGCGCCAGCAGTGAGTCCTCTACTAGCGGCCCCACAGATACGCAGTATTTT.

The rearrangement joins TRBV11-3 to TRBJ1-3; the match to TRBD1 covers 8 bases. The CDR3 runs to 13 residues. Losses at the gene ends were 5 bases for V and 8 bases for J; bases not matched to a gene: 5. From germline, CDR1 is SGHNT and CDR2 YENEEA. The CDR3 spells CASSPDRGDTIYF. The CDR3 DNA reads TGTGCCAGCAGCCCCGACAGGGGAGACACCATATATTTT.

This clonotype was counted at least ten times. The chain combines TRBV4-1 with TRBJ2-5; D gene ambiguous. The V gene lost 1 base and the J gene lost 2 bases, with 8 bases spanning the gap. Germline CDR1 MGHRA, CDR2 YSYEKL. The CDR3 is 14 residues long. In nucleotides, the CDR3 is TGCGCCAGCAGCCAAGGGGTCTGGCAAGAGACCCAGTACTTC. This translates into CASSQGVWQETQYF.

This clonotype has a handful of counts. The rearrangement joins TRBV2 to TRBJ2-2, with TRBD1 as a possible D gene (5 bases). The CDR3 has 16 amino acids. Germline V gene data show CDR1 as SNHLY and CDR2 as FYNNEI. Trimming left V 4 bases short and J 6 bases short, with 18 bases between. The chain's CDR3 is CASSGGQGGIAGELFF. The CDR3 DNA is TGTGCCAGCAGTGGGGGCCAGGGTGGAATCGCCGGGGAGCTGTTTTTT. Using reference TRBV2 and TRBJ2-2 for the parts outside the CDR3, the full variable domain is EPEVTQTPSHQVTQMGQEVILRCVPISNHLYFYWYRQILGQKVEFLVSFYNNEISEKSEIFDDQFSVERPDGSNFTLKIRSTKLEDSAMYFCASSGGQGGIAGELFFGEGSRLTVL.

V usage is TRBV5-1 and J usage is TRBJ2-1; TRBD2 agrees at 7 bases. J lost 7 bases, V lost 4 bases, and 5 bases had no gene match. The CDR3 has 13 residues. CDR1 and CDR2 (germline): SGHRS, YFSETQ. The CDR3 DNA reads as TGCGCCAGCAGCACTAGCGTAAGAAATGAGCAGTTCTTC. As protein: CASSTSVRNEQFF.

A note on this clonotype: As the CDR3 is not closed by the conserved phenylalanine or tryptophan, this likely results from a read error. The chain recombines TRBV6-5 with TRBJ2-7, with TRBD1 matching 8 bases. The CDR3 covers 15 residues. V lost 0 bases, J lost 3 bases, and 4 bases stayed unmatched. CDR1 is MNHEY and CDR2 is SVGAGI in the germline V gene. The CDR3 loop is CASSYSGTGDYEQYI. The CDR3 region has the DNA TGTGCCAGCAGTTACTCCGGGACAGGTGACTACGAGCAGTACATC.

The chain is built from TRBV4-2 and TRBJ1-2, with 7 bases that match TRBD1. Germline-derived CDR1 and CDR2 are LGHNA and YNFKEQ. The CDR3 has 13 residues. Trimming at V came to 6 bases and at J to 2 bases, leaving 3 bases not matched to a gene. CDR3 sequence reads: CASRGTDNYGYTF. CDR3 DNA sequence: TGTGCCAGCAGGGGGACAGACAACTATGGCTACACCTTC.

The chain carries TRBV12-3 or TRBV12-4 and TRBJ2-5; D is possibly TRBD2 (5 bases). This CDR3 contains 13 residues. Trimming stripped 3 bases from V and 5 bases from J, with 10 bases between. The CDR3 bases are TGTGCCAGCAGTTTCACGGGCGGGGAGACCCAGTACTTC. Translation: CASSFTGGETQYF.

Ten or more counts support this clonotype. The genes are TRBV5-1 and TRBJ1-1; D might be TRBD1 (5 bases). With 2 bases removed from V and 4 bases from J, the gap between germline ends came to 15 bases. The germline CDR1 and CDR2 sequences are SGHRS and YFSETQ. This CDR3 spans 15 amino acids. CDR3 DNA: TGCGCCAGCAGCTTTGTGGGGGATGCGTCCACTGAAGCTTTCTTT. It encodes CASSFVGDASTEAFF.

The chain combines TRBV5-1 with TRBJ2-1, with D maybe TRBD2 (5 bases). V shed 4 bases and J shed 4 bases, with 18 bases lying between them. CDR3 length: 16 residues. Germline-derived CDR1 and CDR2 are SGHRS and YFSETQ. CDR3 loop: CASSGPRAEGYNEQFF. The CDR3 DNA reads as TGCGCCAGCAGCGGGCCCCGAGCGGAAGGGTACAATGAGCAGTTCTTC.

This chain uses TRBV10-1 with TRBJ1-6, with D possibly matching TRBD1 (5 bases). Trimming stripped 2 bases from V and 8 bases from J, with 10 bases between. Germline V gene lookup returns CDR1 WNHNN and CDR2 SYGVQD (reference sequence). The CDR3 consists of 14 residues. CDR3 nucleotide sequence: TGCGCCAGCAGTGAGCGGGACCCGGATTCACCCCTCCACTTT. Its protein product is CASSERDPDSPLHF.

V and J are TRBV12-3 or TRBV12-4 and TRBJ2-2; D assignment may be TRBD1 or TRBD2 (6 bases each). This CDR3 is built from 15 residues. Trimming pared 3 bases from V and 4 bases from J, leaving 12 bases between. This CDR3 reads CASSFRGRGTGELFF. CDR3 in DNA: TGTGCCAGCAGTTTCCGGGGGCGCGGCACCGGGGAGCTGTTTTTT.

This clonotype was seen a few times. Compared with germline, one end of the junction differs, possibly owing to a read error. J is TRBJ2-3 and V is TRBV5-6; TRBD2 agrees at 9 bases. Germline lookup yields CDR1 SGHDT and CDR2 YYEEEE. There are 15 residues in the CDR3. The CDR3 protein is CASSSTGTSTDTQYF. CDR3 nucleotide sequence: TGTGCCAGCAGCTCAACCGGGACTAGCACCGATACGCAGTATTTT.

The CDR3 here is CATLLAGGGNEQFF. The CDR3 DNA sequence: TGCGCCACCCTACTAGCGGGGGGCGGGAATGAGCAGTTCTTC. The chain links TRBV10-2 to TRBJ2-1; 12 bases line up with TRBD2. CDR3 length equals 14 residues. Germline V gene lookup returns CDR1 WSHSY and CDR2 SAAADI. The V gene end was trimmed by 10 bases and the J gene end by 7 bases; junction bases not matched to a gene: 8.

This clonotype has just a few counts. The chain links TRBV10-3 to TRBJ2-7, with 7 positions matching TRBD2. V trimming: 10 bases; J trimming: 5 bases; junction bases outside the gene matches: 11. The length of the CDR3 is 13 residues. Germline CDR1 reads ENHRY; CDR2 reads SYGVKD. The CDR3 region is CATHKRGGDEQYF. DNA of the CDR3: TGTGCCACCCACAAAAGGGGAGGGGACGAGCAGTACTTC.